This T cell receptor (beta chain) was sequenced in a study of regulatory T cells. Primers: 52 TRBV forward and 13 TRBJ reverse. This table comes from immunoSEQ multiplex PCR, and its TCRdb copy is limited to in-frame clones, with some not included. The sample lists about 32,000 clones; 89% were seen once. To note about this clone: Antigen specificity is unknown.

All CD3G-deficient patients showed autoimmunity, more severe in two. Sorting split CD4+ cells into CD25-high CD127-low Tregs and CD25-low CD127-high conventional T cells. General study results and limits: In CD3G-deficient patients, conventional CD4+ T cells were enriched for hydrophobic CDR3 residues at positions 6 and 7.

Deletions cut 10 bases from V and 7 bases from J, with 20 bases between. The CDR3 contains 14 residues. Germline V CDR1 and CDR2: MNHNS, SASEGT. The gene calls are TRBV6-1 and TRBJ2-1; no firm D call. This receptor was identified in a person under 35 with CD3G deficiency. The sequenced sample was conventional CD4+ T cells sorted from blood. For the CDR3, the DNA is TGTGCCATACGGTTTGGCGGTCCCCAAAATGAGCAGTTCTTC. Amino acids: CAIRFGGPQNEQFF.